This T cell receptor beta chain is drawn from a study of human T cells and chemical hapten exposure. Study-wide background: A 2 cm by 2 cm inner upper arm patch received 2% DPC for sensitization. Per-sample TCR yield variation was attributed mainly to small pooled library volume differences. The patients were mostly female; they had alopecia areata, totalis or universalis.

Germline V CDR1 and CDR2: MNHNS, SASEGT. V was trimmed by 7 bases and J by 1 base, leaving 14 bases between them. The CDR3 has 14 amino acids. The time point is: pre-sensitization, week 0. Treatment specified: therapeutic diphenylcyclopropenone sensitization with weekly scalp DPC. This clonotype showed up many times. From the RACE reads, TCRdb called clonotypes with MiXCR, one entry per CDR3 protein. The sample shows about 350,000 distinct CDR3 sequences, about 5% of them seen only once. The input for sequencing was whole blood, taken in connection with sensitization to the hapten diphenylcyclopropenone (DPC). The receptor was isolated from a woman younger than 35 with alopecia areata. Some clones in this sample may be carry-over from other donors' samples. This chain joins TRBV6-1 and TRBJ2-7; D may be TRBD1 (6 bases). CDR3 sequence (DNA): TGTGCCAGCATTAGATCGGACAGTTCCTACGAGCAGTACTTC. Translation: CASIRSDSSYEQYF.